A single sample is the source of the 3 T cell receptor beta chains below, sequenced in a study of OX40 agonist ivuxolimab in advanced cancers. Assay used: immunoSEQ multiplex PCR; TCRdb lists only in-frame clones, some missing. The data hold fewer than 65,000 clones, with roughly 91% observed a single time. Source: CD4+ or CD8+ T cells sorted from blood, taken in a trial of the OX40 agonist ivuxolimab. These receptors came from an adult with an advanced solid tumor such as melanoma, head and neck, liver or kidney cancer.

This rearrangement joins TRBV5-4 to TRBJ2-7, with 11 bases lining up with TRBD1. The length of the CDR3 is 14 residues. Germline V lookup: CDR1 SGHNT, CDR2 YYREEE (reference sequence). V lost 3 bases, J lost 5 bases, and 4 bases stayed unmatched. The CDR3 sequence is CASSWTGGFDEQYF. CDR3 DNA: TGTGCCAGCAGCTGGACAGGGGGCTTCGACGAGCAGTACTTC.

The chain joins TRBV6-1 to TRBJ2-7; maybe TRBD1 (6 bases). Germline CDR1 and CDR2: MNHNS and SASEGT. The germline V and J ends were trimmed by 6 bases and 2 bases, with 8 bases remaining between them. The CDR3 totals 12 residues. As DNA, the CDR3 is TGTGCCAGCAGCAGGGGAGCCTACGAGCAGTACTTC. This translates into CASSRGAYEQYF.

The gene calls are TRBV5-4 and TRBJ2-3; D ambiguous. Germline CDR1 is SGHNT and CDR2 is YYREEE (reference sequence). The CDR3 runs 13 residues. With 0 bases removed from V and 6 bases from J, the gap between germline ends came to 8 bases. The CDR3 protein is CASSLDPPDTQYF. The DNA of the CDR3 is TGTGCCAGCAGCTTGGATCCCCCCGATACGCAGTATTTT.